These T cell receptor beta chains were read from a single sample in a study of blood T cells in healthy people across ages. TCRdb recomputed calls from the 5' RACE reads with MiXCR, one row per CDR3 protein. The table has under 1 million distinct CDR3 sequences, 40% to 50% seen once. The material sequenced was blood. Source of these receptors: a man between 60 and 75 years old in good health. Each CDR3 is given with its conserved first and last residue. A D gene is named only where the DNA matches it firmly. The size entry is marked missing in some rows and otherwise reads once, few, many or a size class.

NA	NA	TRBV12-3/TRBV12-4	TRBJ1-2	CASGGVRDGNYGYTF	TGTGCCAGCGGAGGGGTTCGGGACGGAAACTATGGCTACACCTTC
NA	NA	TRBV20-1	TRBJ2-5	CSAGGRAQETQYF	TGCAGTGCCGGGGGCAGGGCCCAAGAGACCCAGTACTTC
NA	NA	TRBV5-6	TRBJ1-2	CASSQRPGEAYGYTF	TGTGCCAGCAGCCAGCGACCGGGGGAGGCTTATGGCTACACCTTC
few	NA	TRBV20-1	TRBJ1-2	CSAGRAQGYTF	TGCAGTGCTGGCAGGGCGCAGGGCTACACCTTC
NA	NA	TRBV20-1	TRBJ1-1	CSARGTLNPEAFF	TGCAGTGCTAGAGGGACATTGAACCCTGAAGCTTTCTTT
NA	NA	TRBV7-2	TRBJ2-3	CASSLRLAPTDTQYF	TGTGCCAGCAGCTTAAGGCTAGCGCCAACAGATACGCAGTATTTT
NA	NA	TRBV12-3/TRBV12-4	TRBJ1-5	CASTLAGTSNQPQHF	TGTGCCAGCACCCTTGCGGGGACTAGCAATCAGCCCCAGCATTTT
NA	TRBD2	TRBV2	TRBJ2-3	CASGSGGISDTQYF	TGTGCCAGCGGTAGCGGGGGGATATCAGATACGCAGTATTTT
NA	NA	TRBV2	TRBJ1-2	CATSGSTSANYGYTF	TGTGCCACTTCGGGGTCTACATCTGCTAACTATGGCTACACCTTC
NA	NA	TRBV18	TRBJ2-7	CASSLRGEWAYEQYF	TGTGCCAGCTCACTGAGGGGGGAATGGGCCTACGAGCAGTACTTC
NA	NA	TRBV5-1	TRBJ2-5	CASSPPAPHEQYF	TGCGCCAGCAGCCCGCCGGCTCCGCATGAGCAGTACTTC
NA	NA	TRBV3-1	TRBJ1-6	CASSQVSNSPLHF	TGTGCCAGCAGCCAAGTTTCAAATTCACCCCTCCACTTT
NA	TRBD2	TRBV24-1	TRBJ2-1	CATSGGLAGEPTYNEQFF	TGTGCCACCTCAGGGGGACTAGCGGGTGAACCTACCTACAATGAGCAGTTCTTC
NA	TRBD1	TRBV9	TRBJ2-3	CASSVGGGWTDTQYF	TGTGCCAGCAGCGTAGGAGGGGGCTGGACAGATACGCAGTATTTT
many	TRBD1	TRBV5-6	TRBJ2-6	CASRPRQGSSGANVLTF	TGTGCCAGCCGCCCCAGACAGGGAAGCTCTGGGGCCAACGTCCTGACTTTC
few	TRBD1	TRBV3-1	TRBJ2-6	CASTPTGQGTSGANVLTF	TGTGCCAGCACCCCAACCGGACAGGGAACGTCTGGGGCCAACGTCCTGACTTTC
NA	TRBD1	TRBV4-1	TRBJ2-5	CASSQAPFGTGETQYF	TGCGCCAGCAGCCAAGCACCATTTGGGACAGGGGAGACCCAGTACTTC
NA	NA	TRBV5-6	TRBJ2-3	CASSLLLRRTDTQYF	TGTGCCAGCAGCTTGCTTTTAAGACGCACAGATACGCAGTATTTT
NA	TRBD2	TRBV6-1	TRBJ2-1	CASSEAPGGGLMNEQFF	TGTGCCAGCAGTGAAGCCCCCGGGGGGGGACTAATGAATGAGCAGTTCTTC
once	NA	TRBV12-3/TRBV12-4	TRBJ2-7	CASSVTEGQYEQYF	TGTGCCAGCAGTGTAACTGAAGGGCAGTACGAGCAGTACTTC
many	TRBD2	TRBV9	TRBJ2-7	CASSEGGLAGYEQYF	TGTGCCAGCAGCGAGGGGGGACTAGCGGGCTACGAGCAGTACTTC
NA	NA	TRBV7-2	TRBJ2-5	CASSMNRVRETQYF	TGTGCCAGCAGCATGAACAGGGTACGAGAGACCCAGTACTTC
many	NA	TRBV20-1	TRBJ1-6	CSAKKRGTWNSPLHF	TGCAGTGCTAAGAAGAGGGGGACGTGGAATTCACCCCTCCACTTT
few	NA	TRBV20-1	TRBJ2-7	CSARDHPKYEQYF	TGCAGTGCTAGAGATCACCCTAAGTACGAGCAGTACTTC
NA	TRBD1	TRBV4-1	TRBJ2-7	CASSPKQGSSYEQYF	TGCGCCAGCAGCCCGAAACAGGGGAGTTCCTACGAGCAGTACTTC
NA	TRBD2	TRBV7-2	TRBJ2-3	CASSVSGGSDTQYF	TGTGCCAGCAGCGTCAGCGGGGGGTCCGATACGCAGTATTTT
few	NA	TRBV2	TRBJ2-6	CASSDDGGPGANVLTF	TGTGCCAGCAGTGATGACGGGGGGCCTGGGGCCAACGTCCTGACTTTC
NA	TRBD1	TRBV11-3	TRBJ2-1	CASSDTGGRNEQFF	TGTGCCAGCAGCGACACAGGGGGGAGGAATGAGCAGTTCTTC
NA	NA	TRBV4-3	TRBJ1-1	CASSQVGPGRENTEAFF	TGCGCCAGCAGCCAAGTCGGGCCAGGACGAGAGAACACTGAAGCTTTCTTT
NA	NA	TRBV6-2/TRBV6-3	TRBJ2-7	CASRPSGEGGEQYF	TGTGCCAGCAGACCCTCCGGAGAGGGAGGCGAGCAGTACTTC
NA	TRBD2	TRBV7-3	TRBJ2-3	CASSTHSGEGGDTQYF	TGTGCCAGCAGCACCCATAGCGGGGAGGGCGGTGATACGCAGTATTTT
few	NA	TRBV9	TRBJ1-5	CASSAGYSGQPQHF	TGTGCCAGCAGCGCGGGTTATAGCGGTCAGCCCCAGCATTTT
many	NA	TRBV29-1	TRBJ2-1	CSAAGEGLTYNEQFF	TGCAGCGCCGCTGGAGAGGGGTTGACCTACAATGAGCAGTTCTTC
NA	NA	TRBV20-1	TRBJ2-7	CSAGRLGVYEQYF	TGCAGTGCTGGCCGACTTGGAGTCTACGAGCAGTACTTC
many	NA	TRBV12-3/TRBV12-4	TRBJ2-1	CASSLGWNEQFF	TGTGCCAGCAGTTTAGGGTGGAATGAGCAGTTCTTC
few	NA	TRBV10-3	TRBJ2-7	CAISPTGPHEQYF	TGTGCCATCAGCCCAACAGGGCCCCACGAGCAGTACTTC
NA	TRBD2	TRBV20-1	TRBJ2-5	CSAAPGTSIGETQYF	TGCAGTGCTGCGCCCGGGACTAGCATTGGGGAGACCCAGTACTTC
NA	TRBD2	TRBV11-2	TRBJ2-5	CASSSPGTRETQYF	TGTGCCAGCAGCTCTCCCGGGACTAGAGAGACCCAGTACTTC
NA	NA	TRBV6-4	TRBJ2-6	CASSPQGGANVLTF	TGTGCCAGCAGTCCCCAGGGGGGGGCCAACGTCCTGACTTTC
NA	NA	TRBV27	TRBJ1-4	CASSADGVPEKLFF	TGTGCCAGCAGTGCCGATGGGGTTCCGGAAAAACTGTTTTTT
NA	NA	TRBV20-1	TRBJ2-3	CSASFRGAEGTQYF	TGCAGTGCTAGTTTCCGGGGGGCCGAAGGTACGCAGTATTTT
NA	TRBD1	TRBV2	TRBJ2-7	CAASGRTGYEQYF	TGTGCCGCCAGTGGGAGGACAGGGTACGAGCAGTACTTC
few	NA	TRBV27	TRBJ2-7	CASMKQATTPYEQYF	TGTGCCAGTATGAAACAGGCCACGACCCCCTACGAGCAGTACTTC
few	TRBD1	TRBV20-1	TRBJ2-7	CSARGGTGGYEQYF	TGCAGTGCTAGAGGAGGGACAGGGGGCTACGAGCAGTACTTC
NA	TRBD1	TRBV11-1	TRBJ2-3	CASSSRDRGPDTQYF	TGTGCCAGCAGCTCCCGGGACAGGGGGCCAGATACGCAGTATTTT
NA	TRBD1	TRBV20-1	TRBJ2-5	CSARDLVSGQYQETQYF	TGCAGTGCTAGAGATTTGGTGTCGGGACAGTACCAAGAGACCCAGTACTTC